Presented here are 31 T cell receptor beta chains from one specimen sequenced in a study of cytomegalovirus exposure and HLA in healthy donors. Some clones are missing from TCRdb's copy, which holds only in-frame ones; the method was immunoSEQ multiplex PCR. The sample holds about 140,000 clones, 84% seen once. Sequencing input: PBMCs. Source of these receptors: a woman in her 30s in good health and CMV-seronegative.

This rearrangement joins TRBV5-6 to TRBJ1-4; TRBD1 aligns across 7 bases. The germline V gene encodes CDR1 SGHDT and CDR2 YYEEEE. This CDR3 is built from 15 residues. After removal of 0 bases from V and 5 bases from J, the junction contained 4 bases not matched to a gene. The CDR3 reads CASSLAGTENEKLFF. Here the CDR3 DNA reads TGTGCCAGCAGCTTGGCCGGGACAGAAAATGAAAAACTGTTTTTT.

The chain carries TRBV15 and TRBJ2-7; 7 nucleotides match TRBD1. The CDR3 covers 14 residues. Germline V gene lookup returns CDR1 LNHNV and CDR2 YYDKDF (reference sequence). The J segment lost 2 bases and the V segment lost 4 bases, leaving 5 bases of the junction unmatched. CDR3 bases: TGTGCCACCAGCACACGGGACAGAACCTACGAGCAGTACTTC. It encodes CATSTRDRTYEQYF.

The gene calls are TRBV7-9 and TRBJ1-5; 11 nucleotides agree with TRBD1. Trimming at V came to 2 bases and at J to 7 bases, leaving 13 bases not matched to a gene. The CDR3 is made up of 18 amino acids. Germline loops: CDR1 SEHNR, CDR2 FQNEAQ (reference sequence). The CDR3 nucleotides are TGTGCCAGCAGCTTAACTCTCTACGGACAGGGGGCCGAACAGCCCCAGCATTTT. Translation: CASSLTLYGQGAEQPQHF.

The chain joins TRBV11-2 to TRBJ2-5, with 7 positions matching TRBD2. This CDR3 has 18 residues. Trimming cost V 5 bases and J 5 bases; bases outside gene matches: 20. CDR1 and CDR2 from the germline V gene are SGHAT and FQNNGV. CDR3 residues: CASSRGVAGARLGETQYF. CDR3 bases: TGTGCCAGCAGCCGCGGGGTGGCGGGAGCTAGATTGGGGGAGACCCAGTACTTC.

J is TRBJ2-2 and V is TRBV7-3; maybe TRBD2 (6 bases). The CDR3 runs 15 residues. Germline V gene lookup returns CDR1 SGHTA and CDR2 FQGTGA. V was shortened by 5 bases and J by 1 base, with 11 bases between the two germline ends. DNA of the CDR3: TGTGCCAGCAGCCCCGGGAGAGGGAACACCGGGGAGCTGTTTTTT. It yields the protein CASSPGRGNTGELFF. Supplemented by reference TRBV7-3 and TRBJ2-2, the full variable domain reads GAGVSQTPSNKVTEKGKYVELRCDPISGHTALYWYRQSLGQGPEFLIYFQGTGAADDSGLPNDRFFAVRPEGSVSTLKIQRTERGDSAVYLCASSPGRGNTGELFFGEGSRLTVL.

The chain is built from TRBV6-5 and TRBJ1-1; maybe TRBD1 (6 bases). Per germline, CDR1 MNHEY and CDR2 SVGAGI. CDR3 length: 16 amino acids. V was pared by 0 bases and J by 5 bases, with 16 bases between. The CDR3 protein is CASSYSGGAAGTEAFF. CDR3 in DNA: TGTGCCAGCAGTTACTCGGGGGGGGCGGCGGGGACTGAAGCTTTCTTT.

A single count supports this clone. This chain joins TRBV6-5 and TRBJ2-5; perhaps TRBD2 as D (7 bases). V was trimmed by 2 bases and J by 3 bases, leaving 13 bases between them. CDR1 and CDR2 from the germline V gene are MNHEY and SVGAGI. The CDR3 covers 15 residues. This CDR3 reads CASSYRGGSEETQYF. For the CDR3, the DNA is TGTGCCAGCAGTTACAGGGGGGGTTCGGAAGAGACCCAGTACTTC.

The chain is built from TRBV6-6 and TRBJ1-5; 9 positions agree with TRBD1. The trim removed 6 bases at V and 1 base at J, leaving 4 bases unmatched. The CDR3 has 15 amino acids. The germline CDR1 and CDR2 sequences are MNHNY and SVGAGI (reference sequence). The CDR3 sequence is CASSRDRVSNQPQHF. In nucleotides, the CDR3 is TGTGCCAGCAGCCGGGACAGGGTAAGCAATCAGCCCCAGCATTTT.

This clone has more than one count but fewer than ten. The chain joins TRBV5-6 to TRBJ2-1, with 8 bases lining up with TRBD2. Germline CDR1 reads SGHDT; CDR2 reads YYEEEE. CDR3 length: 16 amino acids. The ends lost 7 bases at V and 6 bases at J; junction bases unmatched: 15. The CDR3 sequence: CASGNIGAGGSNEQFF. The CDR3 DNA follows: TGTGCCAGCGGAAATATAGGGGCGGGGGGATCCAATGAGCAGTTCTTC.

The chain joins TRBV14 to TRBJ2-1, with TRBD2 matching over 9 bases. The trim removed 2 bases at V and 8 bases at J, leaving 7 bases unmatched. The germline CDR1 and CDR2 sequences are SGHDN and FVKESK. The CDR3 contains 15 residues. This chain's CDR3 is CASSQWLAGPDEQFF. CDR3 sequence (DNA): TGTGCCAGCAGCCAATGGCTAGCGGGGCCGGATGAGCAGTTCTTC.

The sample holds one count of this clone. V gene TRBV7-8 combines with J gene TRBJ1-5; the match to TRBD1 covers 11 bases. The germline gives CDR1 SGHVS, CDR2 FQNEAQ. The trim removed 4 bases at V and 7 bases at J, leaving 6 bases unmatched. The CDR3 runs to 15 residues. The CDR3 region is CASSSRDRGSQPQHF. The DNA for the CDR3 is TGTGCCAGCAGCTCCCGGGACAGGGGGTCGCAGCCCCAGCATTTT. The entire variable domain, with the rest obtained from reference TRBV7-8 and TRBJ1-5, is as follows: GAGVSQSPRYKVAKRGQDVALRCDPISGHVSLFWYQQALGQGPEFLTYFQNEAQLDKSGLPSDRFFAERPEGSVSTLKIQRTQQEDSAVYLCASSSRDRGSQPQHFGDGTRLSIL.

The DNA of the CDR3 is TGCAGCGTTCTTTGGCTAGCCTCCTACAATGAGCAGTTCTTC. It encodes CSVLWLASYNEQFF. The chain uses TRBV29-1 and TRBJ2-1, with D possibly TRBD2 on 5 matching bases. Germline CDR1 is SQVTM and CDR2 is ANQGSEA. The ends were cut back, 5 bases at V and 0 bases at J, with 11 bases in the middle. The CDR3 has 14 residues.

This chain joins TRBV28 and TRBJ1-1, with D unclear. CDR3 length: 13 residues. Germline CDR1 and CDR2: MDHEN and SYDVKM. Trimming removed 7 bases at V and 0 bases at J, with 9 bases between. The CDR3 coding sequence is TGTGCCAGCACTACCACTATGAACACTGAAGCTTTCTTT. Protein product: CASTTTMNTEAFF.

This clone was recorded once. This sequence joins TRBV4-2 and TRBJ2-7; the match to TRBD2 covers 9 bases. The germline CDR1 and CDR2 sequences are LGHNA and YNFKEQ. V trimming: 4 bases; J trimming: 3 bases; junction bases outside the gene matches: 7. The CDR3 loop spans 15 amino acids. The DNA of the CDR3 is TGTGCCAGCAGCCTCATAGCGGGGGACCACTACGAGCAGTACTTC. It yields the protein CASSLIAGDHYEQYF.

The rearrangement uses TRBV6-5 and TRBJ1-1; D unclear. Germline V lookup: CDR1 MNHEY, CDR2 SVGAGI. Between the trimmed V and J ends, which lost 2 bases and 2 bases, there was a span of 9 bases. The CDR3 is 14 residues long. The CDR3 DNA reads as TGTGCCAGCAGTTACGACATAGGAAACACTGAAGCTTTCTTT. This encodes CASSYDIGNTEAFF.

The genes are TRBV10-2 and TRBJ2-1, with TRBD2 matching 8 bases. The CDR3 extends over 14 amino acids. CDR1 is WSHSY and CDR2 is SAAADI in the germline V gene. With V trimmed by 6 bases and J by 9 bases, 10 bases remained unmatched. For the CDR3, the DNA is TGCGCCAGCAGGGGAACGGGGGGGCAAACTGAGCAGTTCTTC. Its translation is CASRGTGGQTEQFF.

This clone was counted a few times. The V and J genes are TRBV27 and TRBJ2-7; a possible D gene is TRBD2 (5 bases). Trimming pared 5 bases from V and 0 bases from J, leaving 11 bases between. The CDR3 extends over 14 amino acids. Looked up from germline, CDR1 is MNHEY and CDR2 is SMNVEV (reference sequence). The CDR3 sequence is CASSTGSSSYEQYF. The CDR3 DNA reads as TGTGCCAGCAGTACGGGATCGAGCTCCTACGAGCAGTACTTC.

The chain has TRBV5-1 and TRBJ1-3; 9 nucleotides agree with TRBD1. Germline trimming cut 4 bases from V and 0 bases from J; bases unmatched to any gene: 11. Germline V lookup: CDR1 SGHRS, CDR2 YFSETQ. This CDR3 is 18 amino acids long. CDR3: CASSRDRVGGSSGNTIYF. CDR3 bases: TGCGCCAGCAGCCGGGACAGGGTGGGGGGATCCTCTGGAAACACCATATATTTT.

The chain uses TRBV20-1 and TRBJ2-3; unclear D gene. The CDR3 contains 11 residues. Trimming removed 5 bases at V and 4 bases at J, with 7 bases between. Germline CDR1 DFQATT, CDR2 SNEGSKA (reference sequence). The DNA of the CDR3 is TGCAGTGCTCCTCAGTCAGATACGCAGTATTTT. It translates to CSAPQSDTQYF.

This chain joins TRBV5-1 and TRBJ2-7; maybe TRBD1 (9 bases). Trimming took off 2 bases at V and 4 bases at J, with 25 bases between the two ends. Germline assignment: CDR1 SGHRS and CDR2 YFSETQ. The CDR3 contains 18 residues. CDR3 sequence (DNA): TGCGCCAGCAGCTTCGGACAGGGGATAGCGGGGAGAAATTACGAGCAGTACTTC. Translated, it gives CASSFGQGIAGRNYEQYF.

This clone has only one observation. The gene calls are TRBV7-9 and TRBJ2-7, with 10 bases aligning to TRBD1. The CDR3 contains 15 residues. The junction had 12 bases not matched to a gene; V was cut back by 7 bases and J by 6 bases. Germline CDR1 is SEHNR and CDR2 is FQNEAQ (reference sequence). The CDR3 bases are TGTGCCAGCATCACACAGGGACAGGGGTGTCGCGAGCAGTACTTC. The encoded protein is CASITQGQGCREQYF.

The V gene is TRBV5-4, the J gene TRBJ2-6, with 8 bases aligning to TRBD1. V lost 4 bases, J lost 2 bases, and 8 bases stayed unmatched. The germline CDR1 and CDR2 sequences are SGHNT and YYREEE (reference sequence). The CDR3 is made up of 17 amino acids. CDR3 DNA: TGTGCCAGCAGCCCCAGGGGGCGAGAGACTGGGGCCAACGTCCTGACTTTC. Protein sequence: CASSPRGRETGANVLTF.

The rearrangement links TRBV29-1 to TRBJ2-7; 8 bases are shared with TRBD1. Germline values: CDR1 SQVTM, CDR2 ANQGSEA. This CDR3 spans 12 amino acids. Trimming at V came to 3 bases and at J to 3 bases, leaving 1 base not matched to a gene. The CDR3 DNA sequence: TGCAGCGTTGAGACAGGGGACTACGAGCAGTACTTC. It is translated as CSVETGDYEQYF.

The chain has TRBV28 and TRBJ1-5, with 8 bases fitting TRBD1. The germline V gene has CDR1 MDHEN and CDR2 SYDVKM. The CDR3 has 17 amino acids. Losses at the gene ends were 7 bases for V and 3 bases for J; bases not matched to a gene: 14. CDR3 sequence reads: CASKAMTGVRDNQPQHF. Here the CDR3 DNA reads TGTGCCAGCAAAGCGATGACAGGGGTTCGGGACAATCAGCCCCAGCATTTT.

The chain uses TRBV4-3 and TRBJ1-4, with unresolved D. CDR3 length: 15 amino acids. Germline CDR1 LGHNA, CDR2 YSLEER. V was pared by 3 bases and J by 5 bases, with 13 bases between. The CDR3 nucleotides are TGCGCCAGCAGCCACGATGGGCAGGCGAATGAAAAACTGTTTTTT. As protein: CASSHDGQANEKLFF.

The rearrangement links TRBV5-1 to TRBJ1-6, with 11 bases aligning to TRBD1. V lost 0 bases to trimming and J lost 10 bases; unmatched junction nucleotides: 6. This CDR3 contains 16 residues. From germline, CDR1 is SGHRS and CDR2 YFSETQ. The CDR3 reads CASSLGPGTGGSPLHF. The CDR3 DNA reads TGCGCCAGCAGCTTGGGTCCCGGGACAGGGGGATCACCCCTCCACTTT.

This sequence joins TRBV11-2 and TRBJ2-3; perhaps TRBD2 as D (5 bases). The V end was cut by 2 bases, the J end by 0 bases, with 15 bases between. CDR1 and CDR2 (germline): SGHAT, FQNNGV. The CDR3 length is 17 residues. The CDR3 bases are TGTGCCAGCAGCTTAAGGCCTAGCTTGGCTAGCACAGATACGCAGTATTTT. Residues: CASSLRPSLASTDTQYF.

The chain combines TRBV2 with TRBJ2-5; 8 positions match TRBD1. Germline CDR1 reads SNHLY; CDR2 reads FYNNEI. The CDR3 has 15 amino acids. Germline trimming cut 5 bases from V and 0 bases from J; bases unmatched to any gene: 5. The CDR3 DNA is TGTGCCAGCAGTTCGGGACAGGAGTACCAAGAGACCCAGTACTTC. Its translation: CASSSGQEYQETQYF.

The rearrangement links TRBV6-7 to TRBJ2-7; TRBD1 matches at 10 bases. TRBV6-7 is an ORF, and what it does is uncertain. The CDR3 totals 16 residues. After removal of 0 bases from V and 1 base from J, the junction contained 3 bases not matched to a gene. This CDR3 is CASSYSGTGASYEQYF. In nucleotides, the CDR3 is TGTGCCAGCAGTTACTCTGGGACAGGGGCATCCTACGAGCAGTACTTC.

The chain joins TRBV6-1 to TRBJ1-5; D uncertain. The CDR3 is made up of 15 amino acids. V lost 5 bases, J lost 1 base, and 12 bases lay in between. The germline V gene has CDR1 MNHNS and CDR2 SASEGT. The DNA for the CDR3 is TGTGCCAGCAGTTCCCTCGGGTCCAGCAATCAGCCCCAGCATTTT. It is translated as CASSSLGSSNQPQHF.

The chain links TRBV5-1 to TRBJ2-1, with no clear D. In germline, CDR1 is SGHRS, CDR2 YFSETQ. V lost 5 bases to trimming and J lost 12 bases, with 15 bases between them. This CDR3 has 12 residues. CDR3 residues: CASRDSGYRQFF. In nucleotides, the CDR3 is TGCGCCAGCAGAGATTCAGGTTACCGGCAGTTCTTC.